The 14 T cell receptor beta chains given below trace back to one sample, sequenced in a study of blood T cells in healthy people across ages. A second roughly 6 to 12 cycle PCR used barcoded and J-beta primers. TCRdb redid the calling of the 5' RACE reads with MiXCR, one entry per CDR3 protein. This table has some 1.5 million distinct CDR3 sequences, roughly 43% appearing once. Input material: blood. The receptors stem from a woman under 30 in good health.

The V gene is TRBV4-1, the J gene TRBJ1-2; D remains unclear. Deletions cut 0 bases from V and 4 bases from J, with 9 bases between. Germline values: CDR1 MGHRA, CDR2 YSYEKL. The CDR3 contains 14 residues. CDR3 protein: CASSQEAHFYGYTF. The CDR3 bases are TGCGCCAGCAGCCAAGAGGCTCACTTCTATGGCTACACCTTC.

This chain connects TRBV12-3 or TRBV12-4 to TRBJ1-1; no clear D. Trimming shortened V by 7 bases and J by 2 bases, and 8 bases separated the two germline ends. The CDR3 totals 12 residues. The DNA for the CDR3 is TGTGCCAGCACCTCTGGAAACACTGAAGCTTTCTTT. Translating gives CASTSGNTEAFF.

This clonotype was detected a few times. The chain carries TRBV5-1 and TRBJ2-1; tentatively, D is TRBD2 (6 bases). The germline CDR1 and CDR2 sequences are SGHRS and YFSETQ. This CDR3 region has 13 residues. Trimming removed 1 base from V and 8 bases from J, with 10 bases in between. As DNA, the CDR3 is TGCGCCAGCAGCTTGTACGGCGGGGATGAGCAGTTCTTC. Amino acids: CASSLYGGDEQFF.

This chain uses TRBV27 with TRBJ1-2, with 10 bases lining up with TRBD1. CDR3 length equals 17 residues. Germline CDR1 reads MNHEY; CDR2 reads SMNVEV (reference sequence). V shed 5 bases and J 2 bases; nucleotides not matched to a gene: 11. The CDR3 region has the DNA TGTGCCAGCAGTCCGGGACAGGGGATCACCTCCAACTATGGCTACACCTTC. Translating it yields CASSPGQGITSNYGYTF.

This chain connects TRBV4-1 to TRBJ1-4, with 9 nucleotides matching TRBD1. The CDR3 has 15 amino acids. Per the germline V gene, CDR1 is MGHRA and CDR2 is YSYEKL. Unmatched junction bases numbered 5, after V lost 6 bases and J lost 3 bases. The CDR3 DNA sequence: TGCGCCAGCAGGCCGGGACAGGGCGCTAATGAAAAACTGTTTTTT. Translated: CASRPGQGANEKLFF.

V and J are TRBV18 and TRBJ2-1; TRBD1 agrees at 8 bases. The CDR3 is 15 residues long. The V gene's germline CDR1 is KGHSH and CDR2 LQKENI. Trimming cost V 3 bases and J 3 bases; bases outside gene matches: 4. CDR3: CASSPGQGDYNEQFF. The CDR3 nucleotides are TGTGCCAGCTCACCCGGACAGGGAGACTACAATGAGCAGTTCTTC.

The V call is TRBV6-5, the J call TRBJ2-3, with D perhaps TRBD1 or TRBD2 (5 bases each). The CDR3 consists of 14 residues. Germline V gives CDR1 MNHEY, CDR2 SVGAGI. Trimming shortened V by 4 bases and J by 1 base, and 9 bases separated the two germline ends. CDR3 nucleotides: TGTGCCAGCAGTTGGGGGACGGGCACAGATACGCAGTATTTT. It translates to CASSWGTGTDTQYF.

A few counts support this clonotype. The rearrangement joins TRBV10-3 to TRBJ2-7, with TRBD2 matching over 8 bases. This CDR3 comprises 14 residues. The J segment lost 2 bases and the V segment lost 2 bases, leaving 2 bases of the junction unmatched. CDR1 and CDR2 from the germline V gene are ENHRY and SYGVKD. The CDR3 sequence is CAISEGLATYEQYF. The CDR3 DNA sequence: TGTGCCATCAGTGAGGGACTAGCCACCTACGAGCAGTACTTC.

The chain is built from TRBV4-3 and TRBJ1-4; D not resolved. This CDR3 has 17 amino acids. V was pared by 0 bases and J by 4 bases, with 15 bases between. Looked up from germline, CDR1 is LGHNA and CDR2 is YSLEER. The CDR3 DNA reads as TGCGCCAGCAGCCAAGAGCCAGGCCGCGGGATTAATGAAAAACTGTTTTTT. It is translated as CASSQEPGRGINEKLFF.

This clonotype has more than one count but fewer than ten. The chain couples TRBV9 to TRBJ2-5; D uncertain. V lost 3 bases and J lost 12, with 21 bases in between. This CDR3 is 14 amino acids long. Germline assignment: CDR1 SGDLS and CDR2 YYNGEE. For the CDR3, the DNA is TGTGCCAGCAGCGCCGCCAGGATAAAGGGTCCTAAGTACTTC. It codes for CASSAARIKGPKYF.

J is TRBJ1-1 and V is TRBV25-1, with 12 bases matching TRBD1. The germline CDR1 and CDR2 sequences are MGHDK and SYGVNS. Germline trimming cut 9 bases from V and 4 bases from J; bases unmatched to any gene: 9. This CDR3 has 15 residues. CDR3 loop: CASRGTGGGSTEAFF. The CDR3 DNA sequence: TGTGCCAGTAGAGGGACAGGGGGCGGGAGCACTGAAGCTTTCTTT.

The chain links TRBV4-3 to TRBJ1-1, with D tentatively TRBD1 (6 bases). This CDR3 is built from 16 residues. Germline CDR1 and CDR2: LGHNA and YSLEER. Trimming left V 0 bases short and J 5 bases short, with 16 bases between. Written as DNA, the CDR3 is TGCGCCAGCAGCCAAGATTTCGCAGGGGTCAATACTGAAGCTTTCTTT. This encodes CASSQDFAGVNTEAFF.

This clonotype was counted a few times. J is TRBJ1-5 and V is TRBV20-1; a possible D gene is TRBD1 (5 bases). V was trimmed by 3 bases and J by 1 base, leaving 16 bases between them. CDR3 length: 16 residues. CDR1 and CDR2 (germline): DFQATT, SNEGSKA (reference sequence). The DNA for the CDR3 is TGCAGTGCTAGCGGGGGATACAGGATCAGCAATCAGCCCCAGCATTTT. Protein sequence: CSASGGYRISNQPQHF.

This chain joins TRBV20-1 and TRBJ2-5, with TRBD2 matching over 9 bases. Germline-derived CDR1 and CDR2 are DFQATT and SNEGSKA (reference sequence). The junction had 13 bases not matched to a gene; V was cut back by 0 bases and J by 11 bases. This CDR3 spans 15 amino acids. The CDR3 here is CSARDLAGSSYKQYF. In DNA, the CDR3 is TGCAGTGCTAGAGATCTAGCGGGAAGCTCCTACAAGCAGTACTTC.